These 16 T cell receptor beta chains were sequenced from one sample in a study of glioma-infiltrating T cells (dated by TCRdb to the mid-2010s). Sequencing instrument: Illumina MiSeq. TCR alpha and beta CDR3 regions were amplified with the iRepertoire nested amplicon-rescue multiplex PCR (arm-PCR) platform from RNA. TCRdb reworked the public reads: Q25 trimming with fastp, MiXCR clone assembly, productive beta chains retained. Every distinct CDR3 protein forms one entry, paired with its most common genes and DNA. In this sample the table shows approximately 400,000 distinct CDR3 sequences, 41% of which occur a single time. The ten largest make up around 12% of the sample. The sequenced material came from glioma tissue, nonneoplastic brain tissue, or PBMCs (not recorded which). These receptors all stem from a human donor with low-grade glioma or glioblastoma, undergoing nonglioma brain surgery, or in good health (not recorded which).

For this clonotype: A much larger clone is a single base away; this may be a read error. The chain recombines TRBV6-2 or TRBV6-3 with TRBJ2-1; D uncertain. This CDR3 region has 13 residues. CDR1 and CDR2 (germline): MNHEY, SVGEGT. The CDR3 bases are TGTGCCAGCAGCCCCACCTTGTACAATGGGCAGTTCTTC. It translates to CASSPTLYNGQFF.

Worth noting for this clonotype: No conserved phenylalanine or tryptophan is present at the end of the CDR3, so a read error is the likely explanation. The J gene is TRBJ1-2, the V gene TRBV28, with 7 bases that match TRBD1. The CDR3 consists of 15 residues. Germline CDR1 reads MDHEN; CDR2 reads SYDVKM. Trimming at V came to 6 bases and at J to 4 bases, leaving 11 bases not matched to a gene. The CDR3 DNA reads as TGTGCCAGCAGACCCCACAGGGCAGGGGGCTATGGCTACACCTCC. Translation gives CASRPHRAGGYGYTS.

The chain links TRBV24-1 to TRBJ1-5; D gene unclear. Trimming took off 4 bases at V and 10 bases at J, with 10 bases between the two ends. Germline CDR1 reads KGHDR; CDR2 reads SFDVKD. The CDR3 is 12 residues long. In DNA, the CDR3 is TGTGCCACCAGTGAATCGACACACCCCCAGCATTTT. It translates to CATSESTHPQHF.

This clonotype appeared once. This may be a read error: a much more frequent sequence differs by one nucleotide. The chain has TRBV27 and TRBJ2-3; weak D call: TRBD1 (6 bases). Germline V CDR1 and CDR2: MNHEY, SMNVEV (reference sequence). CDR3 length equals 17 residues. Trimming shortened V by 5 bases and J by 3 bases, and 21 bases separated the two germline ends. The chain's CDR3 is CASSPLGGRARTDTQYF. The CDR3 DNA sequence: TGTGCCAGCAGTCCCCTTGGGGGCAGGGCTAGGACAGATACGCAGTATTTT.

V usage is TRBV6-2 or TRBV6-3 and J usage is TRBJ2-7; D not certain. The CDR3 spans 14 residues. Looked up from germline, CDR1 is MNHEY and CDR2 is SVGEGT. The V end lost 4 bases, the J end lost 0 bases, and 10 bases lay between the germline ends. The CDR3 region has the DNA TGTGCCAGCAGTTGGGCGGTGAGCTCCTACGAGCAGTACTTC. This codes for CASSWAVSSYEQYF.

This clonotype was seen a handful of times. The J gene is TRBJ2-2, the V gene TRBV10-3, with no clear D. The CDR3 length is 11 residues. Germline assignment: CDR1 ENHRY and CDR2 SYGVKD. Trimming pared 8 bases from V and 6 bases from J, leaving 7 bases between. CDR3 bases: TGTGCCATCGAAGGCGCCGGGGAGCTGTTTTTT. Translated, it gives CAIEGAGELFF.

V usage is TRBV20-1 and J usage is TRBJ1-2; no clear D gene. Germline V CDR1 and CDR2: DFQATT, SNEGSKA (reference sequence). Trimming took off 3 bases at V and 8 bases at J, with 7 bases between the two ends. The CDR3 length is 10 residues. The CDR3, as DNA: TGCAGTGCTAGTGTAACGGGCTACACCTTC. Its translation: CSASVTGYTF.

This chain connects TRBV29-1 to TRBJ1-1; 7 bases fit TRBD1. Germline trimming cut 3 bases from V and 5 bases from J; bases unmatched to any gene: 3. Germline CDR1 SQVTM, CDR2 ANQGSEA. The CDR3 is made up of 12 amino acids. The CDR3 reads CSVEGGQTEAFF. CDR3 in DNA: TGCAGCGTTGAGGGGGGACAGACTGAAGCTTTCTTT.

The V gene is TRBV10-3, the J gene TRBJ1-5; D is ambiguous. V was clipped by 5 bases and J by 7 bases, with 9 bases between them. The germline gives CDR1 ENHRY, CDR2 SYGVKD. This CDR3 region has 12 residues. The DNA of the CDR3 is TGTGCCATCAGTTCTGTAGGGCAGCCCCAGCATTTT. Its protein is CAISSVGQPQHF.

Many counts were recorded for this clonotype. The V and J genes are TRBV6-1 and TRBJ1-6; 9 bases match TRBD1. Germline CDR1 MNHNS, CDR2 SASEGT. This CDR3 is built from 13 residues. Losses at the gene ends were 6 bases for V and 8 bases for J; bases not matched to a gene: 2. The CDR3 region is CASRGQGYSPLHF. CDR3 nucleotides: TGTGCCAGCAGAGGACAGGGGTATTCACCCCTCCACTTT.

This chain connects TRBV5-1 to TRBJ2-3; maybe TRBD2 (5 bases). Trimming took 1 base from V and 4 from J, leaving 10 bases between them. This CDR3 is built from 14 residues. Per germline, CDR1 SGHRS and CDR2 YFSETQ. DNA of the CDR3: TGCGCCAGCAGCTTGCGGGGTTGGTCAGATACGCAGTATTTT. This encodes CASSLRGWSDTQYF.

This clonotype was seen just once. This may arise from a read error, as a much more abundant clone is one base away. As DNA, the CDR3 is TGTGCCAGCAGTGAAAGGCTCAACCCTTACAAGCAGTACTTC. Residues: CASSERLNPYKQYF. The chain couples TRBV6-1 to TRBJ2-7, with no clear D. CDR1 and CDR2 from the germline V gene are MNHNS and SASEGT. V was pared by 2 bases and J by 8 bases, with 16 bases between. The CDR3 runs to 14 residues.

The CDR3 protein is CASSLTYKDTQYF. Written as DNA, the CDR3 is TGTGCCAGCAGCTTAACCTACAAAGATACGCAGTATTTT. The rearrangement joins TRBV7-9 to TRBJ2-3; unclear D gene. V lost 2 bases to trimming and J lost 5 bases, with 8 bases between them. This CDR3 has 13 amino acids. In germline, CDR1 is SEHNR, CDR2 FQNEAQ (reference sequence).

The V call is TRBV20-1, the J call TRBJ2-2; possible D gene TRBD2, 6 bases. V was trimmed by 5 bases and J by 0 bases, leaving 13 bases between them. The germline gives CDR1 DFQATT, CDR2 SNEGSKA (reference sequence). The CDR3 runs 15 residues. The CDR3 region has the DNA TGCAGTGCTCCGAATAGCGGCTCGAACACCGGGGAGCTGTTTTTT. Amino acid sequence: CSAPNSGSNTGELFF.

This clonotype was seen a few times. The CDR3 DNA follows: TGTGCCAGCAGCACCCCCAAGGCGGTCGACACTGAAGCTTTCTTT. It specifies CASSTPKAVDTEAFF. This chain uses TRBV7-9 with TRBJ1-1, with D unresolved. The CDR3 runs to 15 residues. CDR1 and CDR2 from the germline V gene are SEHNR and FQNEAQ (reference sequence). V lost 5 bases, J lost 3 bases, and 16 bases lay in between.

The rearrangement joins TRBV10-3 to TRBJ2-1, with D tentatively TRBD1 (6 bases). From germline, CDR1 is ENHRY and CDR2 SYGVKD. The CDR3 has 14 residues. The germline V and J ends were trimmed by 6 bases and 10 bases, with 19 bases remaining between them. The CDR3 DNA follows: TGTGCCATCAGAGACATCCGGGACAACGAGGAGCAGTTCTTC. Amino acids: CAIRDIRDNEEQFF.